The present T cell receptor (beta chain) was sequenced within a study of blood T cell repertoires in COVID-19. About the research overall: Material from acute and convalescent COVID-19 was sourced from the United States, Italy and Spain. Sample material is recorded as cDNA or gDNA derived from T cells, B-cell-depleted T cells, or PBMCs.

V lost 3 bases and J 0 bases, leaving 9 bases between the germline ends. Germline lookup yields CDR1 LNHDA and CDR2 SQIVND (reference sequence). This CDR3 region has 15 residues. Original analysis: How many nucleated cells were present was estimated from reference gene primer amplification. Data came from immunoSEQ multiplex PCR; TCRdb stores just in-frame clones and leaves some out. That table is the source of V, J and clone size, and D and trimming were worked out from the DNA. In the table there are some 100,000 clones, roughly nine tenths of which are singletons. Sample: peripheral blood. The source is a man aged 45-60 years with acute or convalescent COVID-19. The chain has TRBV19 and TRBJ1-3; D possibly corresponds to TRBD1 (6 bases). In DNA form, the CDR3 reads TGTGCCAGTAGTATGACAGGTGTCTCTGGAAACACCATATATTTT. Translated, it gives CASSMTGVSGNTIYF. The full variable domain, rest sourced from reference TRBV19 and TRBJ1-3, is DGGITQSPKYLFRKEGQNVTLSCEQNLNHDAMYWYRQDPGQGLRLIYYSQIVNDFQKGDIAEGYSVSREKKESFPLTVTSAQKNPTAFYLCASSMTGVSGNTIYFGEGSWLTVV.